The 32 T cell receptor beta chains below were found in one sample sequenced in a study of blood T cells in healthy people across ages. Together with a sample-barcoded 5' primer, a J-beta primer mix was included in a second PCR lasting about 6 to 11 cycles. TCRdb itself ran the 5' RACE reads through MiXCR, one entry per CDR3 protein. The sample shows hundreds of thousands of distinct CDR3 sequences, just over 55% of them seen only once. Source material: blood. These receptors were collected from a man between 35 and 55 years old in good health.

Here the CDR3 reads CASTIAGANIQYF. CDR3 DNA sequence: TGTGCCAGCACCATCGCCGGGGCAAACATTCAGTACTTC. This sequence joins TRBV6-2 or TRBV6-3 and TRBJ2-4; D might be TRBD1 or TRBD2, each matching 5 bases. Germline V CDR1 and CDR2: MNHEY, SVGEGT. V gave up 7 bases and J gave up 6 bases, with 13 bases separating them. The length of the CDR3 is 13 residues.

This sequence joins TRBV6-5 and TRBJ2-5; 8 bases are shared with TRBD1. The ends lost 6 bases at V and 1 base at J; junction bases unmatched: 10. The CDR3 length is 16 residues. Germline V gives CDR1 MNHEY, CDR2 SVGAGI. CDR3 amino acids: CASRRARTGGQETQYF. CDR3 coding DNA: TGTGCCAGCAGAAGAGCCCGAACAGGGGGCCAAGAGACCCAGTACTTC.

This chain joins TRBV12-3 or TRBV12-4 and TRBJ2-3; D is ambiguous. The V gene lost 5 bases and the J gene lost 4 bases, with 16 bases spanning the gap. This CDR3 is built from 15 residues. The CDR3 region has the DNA TGTGCCAGCAGTCCCTACCGAGGATGGGCAGATACGCAGTATTTT. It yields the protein CASSPYRGWADTQYF.

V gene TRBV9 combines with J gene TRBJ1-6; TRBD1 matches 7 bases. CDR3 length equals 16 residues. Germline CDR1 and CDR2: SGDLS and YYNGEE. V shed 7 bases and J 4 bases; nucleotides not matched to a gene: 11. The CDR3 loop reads CASLITGTEYNSPLHF. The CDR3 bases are TGTGCCAGCCTCATCACCGGGACAGAGTATAATTCACCCCTCCACTTT.

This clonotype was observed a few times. In nucleotides, the CDR3 is TGTGCCACCAGCAGAGAGGACAGCAATCAGCCCCAGCATTTT. Encoded protein: CATSREDSNQPQHF. The rearrangement joins TRBV15 to TRBJ1-5; D call uncertain. V was cut by 0 bases and J by 1 base, with 4 bases left in between. The CDR3 totals 14 residues. The V gene's germline CDR1 is LNHNV and CDR2 YYDKDF (reference sequence).

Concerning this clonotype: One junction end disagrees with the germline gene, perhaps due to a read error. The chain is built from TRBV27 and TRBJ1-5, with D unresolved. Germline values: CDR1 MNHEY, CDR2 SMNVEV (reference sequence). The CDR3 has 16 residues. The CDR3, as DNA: TGTGCCGGCAGTTTATTGGGGTCGGGTGACAATCAGCCCCAGCATTTT. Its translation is CAGSLLGSGDNQPQHF.

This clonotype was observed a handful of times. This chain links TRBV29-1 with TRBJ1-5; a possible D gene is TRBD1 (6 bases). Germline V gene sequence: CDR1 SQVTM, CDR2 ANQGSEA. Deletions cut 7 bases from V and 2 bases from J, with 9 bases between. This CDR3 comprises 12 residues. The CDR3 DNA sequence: TGCAGCGCGACAGGAGGCAATCAGCCCCAGCATTTT. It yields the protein CSATGGNQPQHF.

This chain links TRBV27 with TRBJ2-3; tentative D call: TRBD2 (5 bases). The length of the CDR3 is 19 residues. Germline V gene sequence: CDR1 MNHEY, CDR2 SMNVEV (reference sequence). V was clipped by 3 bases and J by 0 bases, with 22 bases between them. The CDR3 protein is CASSFDLPGSQISTDTQYF. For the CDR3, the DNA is TGTGCCAGCAGTTTTGACCTACCGGGATCTCAAATAAGCACAGATACGCAGTATTTT.

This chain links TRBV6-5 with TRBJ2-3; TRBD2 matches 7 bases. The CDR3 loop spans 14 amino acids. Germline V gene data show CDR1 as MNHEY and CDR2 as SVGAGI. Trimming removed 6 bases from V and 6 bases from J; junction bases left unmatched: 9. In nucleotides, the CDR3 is TGTGCCAGCAGGAGACTAGCTCCGGCGGATACGCAGTATTTT. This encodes CASRRLAPADTQYF.

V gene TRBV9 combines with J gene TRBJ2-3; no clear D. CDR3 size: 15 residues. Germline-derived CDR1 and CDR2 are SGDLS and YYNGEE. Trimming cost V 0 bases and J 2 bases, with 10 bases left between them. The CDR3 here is CASSVGLAVTDTQYF. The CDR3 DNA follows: TGTGCCAGCAGCGTAGGACTCGCTGTCACAGATACGCAGTATTTT.

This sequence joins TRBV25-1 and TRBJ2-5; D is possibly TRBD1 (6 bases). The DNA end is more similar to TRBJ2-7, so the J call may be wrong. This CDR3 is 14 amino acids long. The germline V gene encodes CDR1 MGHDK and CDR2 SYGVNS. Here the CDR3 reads CASRTITGLDEQYF. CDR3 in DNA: TGTGCCAGCAGGACTATCACAGGGCTCGACGAGCAGTACTTC.

CDR3 sequence reads: CASNQREGVRPQYF. CDR3 nucleotide sequence: TGTGCCAGCAACCAGCGGGAGGGGGTTAGGCCCCAGTACTTC. J is TRBJ2-5 and V is TRBV12-3 or TRBV12-4; TRBD2 aligns across 10 bases. Trimming cost V 7 bases and J 9 bases; bases outside gene matches: 11. There are 14 residues in the CDR3.

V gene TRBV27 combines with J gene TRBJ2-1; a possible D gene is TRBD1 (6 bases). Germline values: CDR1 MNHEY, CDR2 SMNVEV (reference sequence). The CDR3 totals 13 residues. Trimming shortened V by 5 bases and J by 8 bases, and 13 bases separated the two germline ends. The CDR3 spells CASSRRQVYEQFF. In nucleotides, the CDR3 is TGTGCCAGCAGTCGCCGACAGGTCTATGAGCAGTTCTTC.

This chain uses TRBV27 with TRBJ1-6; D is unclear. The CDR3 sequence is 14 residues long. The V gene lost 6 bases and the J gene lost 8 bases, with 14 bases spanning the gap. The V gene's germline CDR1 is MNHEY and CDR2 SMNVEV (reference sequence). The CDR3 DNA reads TGTGCCAGCAGCCCGGACGGAAGATATTCACCCCTCCACTTT. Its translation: CASSPDGRYSPLHF.

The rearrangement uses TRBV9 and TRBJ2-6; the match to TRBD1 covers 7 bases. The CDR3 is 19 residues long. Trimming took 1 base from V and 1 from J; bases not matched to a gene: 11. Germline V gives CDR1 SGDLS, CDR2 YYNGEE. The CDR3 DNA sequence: TGTGCCAGCAGCGTAAATCCGAGACAGGGAACGTCTGGGGCCAACGTCCTGACTTTC. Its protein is CASSVNPRQGTSGANVLTF.

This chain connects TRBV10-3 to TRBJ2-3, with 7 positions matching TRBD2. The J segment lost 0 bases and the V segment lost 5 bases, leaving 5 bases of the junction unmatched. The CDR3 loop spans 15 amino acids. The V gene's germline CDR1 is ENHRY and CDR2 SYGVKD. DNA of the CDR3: TGTGCCATCAGTTCTAGCGGTCGTAGCACAGATACGCAGTATTTT. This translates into CAISSSGRSTDTQYF.

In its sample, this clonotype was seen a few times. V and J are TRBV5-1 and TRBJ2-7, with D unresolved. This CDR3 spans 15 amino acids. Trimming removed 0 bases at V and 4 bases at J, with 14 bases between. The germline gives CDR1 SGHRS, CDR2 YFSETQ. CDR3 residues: CASSLEFGGYYEQYF. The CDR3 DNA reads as TGCGCCAGCAGCTTGGAGTTCGGCGGATATTACGAGCAGTACTTC.

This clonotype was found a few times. In DNA, the CDR3 is TGCGCCAGCAGCTTAGTTCAGGGGCACGAGCAGTACTTC. Protein: CASSLVQGHEQYF. The rearrangement uses TRBV5-1 and TRBJ2-7; the D gene is possibly TRBD1 (6 bases). Germline CDR1 and CDR2: SGHRS and YFSETQ. The CDR3 loop spans 13 amino acids. Trimming pared 2 bases from V and 5 bases from J, leaving 11 bases between.

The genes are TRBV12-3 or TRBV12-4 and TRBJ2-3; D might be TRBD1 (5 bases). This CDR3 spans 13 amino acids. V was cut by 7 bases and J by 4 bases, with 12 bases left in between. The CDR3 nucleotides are TGTGCCAGCAATTTCAGGGTGGCAGATACGCAGTATTTT. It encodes CASNFRVADTQYF.

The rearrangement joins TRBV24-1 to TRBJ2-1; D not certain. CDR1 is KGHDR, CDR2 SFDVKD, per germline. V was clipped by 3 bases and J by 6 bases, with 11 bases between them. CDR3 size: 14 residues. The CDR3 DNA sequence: TGTGCCACCAGTGATCCGCGAAGGTTCAATGAGCAGTTCTTC. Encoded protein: CATSDPRRFNEQFF.

The CDR3 is CASSFGISRGGNEQYF. The CDR3 DNA sequence: TGTGCCAGCAGTTTCGGAATCTCAAGGGGGGGGAACGAGCAGTACTTC. The chain combines TRBV28 with TRBJ2-7, with D tentatively TRBD2 (7 bases). This CDR3 comprises 16 residues. V lost 3 bases, J lost 5 bases, and 20 bases lay in between. Germline CDR1 MDHEN, CDR2 SYDVKM.

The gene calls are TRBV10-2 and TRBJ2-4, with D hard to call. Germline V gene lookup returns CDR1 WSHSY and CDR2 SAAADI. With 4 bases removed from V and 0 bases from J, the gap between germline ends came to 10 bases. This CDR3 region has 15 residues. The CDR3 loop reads CASSVGSSAKNIQYF. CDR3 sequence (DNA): TGCGCCAGCAGTGTAGGCAGCTCAGCCAAAAACATTCAGTACTTC.

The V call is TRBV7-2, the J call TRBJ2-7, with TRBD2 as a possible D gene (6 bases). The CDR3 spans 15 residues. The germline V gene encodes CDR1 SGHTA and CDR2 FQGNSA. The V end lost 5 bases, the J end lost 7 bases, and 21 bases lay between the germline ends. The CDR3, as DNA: TGTGCCAGCAGCCCGCGGGAAAGCTCCTACAATGAGCAGTACTTC. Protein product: CASSPRESSYNEQYF.

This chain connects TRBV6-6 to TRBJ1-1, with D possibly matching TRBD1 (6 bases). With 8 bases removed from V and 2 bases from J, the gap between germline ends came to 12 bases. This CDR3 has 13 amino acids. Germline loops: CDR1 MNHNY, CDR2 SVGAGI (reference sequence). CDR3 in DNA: TGTGCCAGCCTAAACAGGGTAAACACTGAAGCTTTCTTT. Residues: CASLNRVNTEAFF.

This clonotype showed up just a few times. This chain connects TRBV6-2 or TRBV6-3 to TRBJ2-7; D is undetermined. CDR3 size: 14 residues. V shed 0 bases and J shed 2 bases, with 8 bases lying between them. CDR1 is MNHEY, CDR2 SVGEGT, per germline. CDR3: CASSYSNGPYEQYF. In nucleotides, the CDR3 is TGTGCCAGCAGTTACTCAAACGGGCCCTACGAGCAGTACTTC.

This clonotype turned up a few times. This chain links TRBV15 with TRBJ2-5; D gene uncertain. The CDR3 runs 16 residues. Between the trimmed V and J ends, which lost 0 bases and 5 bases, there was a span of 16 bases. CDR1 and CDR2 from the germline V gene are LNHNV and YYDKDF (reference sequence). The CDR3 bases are TGTGCCACCAGCAGAGACCCATCGACATTCGCGGAGACCCAGTACTTC. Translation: CATSRDPSTFAETQYF.

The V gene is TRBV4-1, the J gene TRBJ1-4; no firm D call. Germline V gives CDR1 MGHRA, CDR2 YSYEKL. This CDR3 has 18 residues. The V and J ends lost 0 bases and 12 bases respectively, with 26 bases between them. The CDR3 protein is CASSQDRIRGDGRWELFF. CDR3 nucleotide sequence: TGCGCCAGCAGCCAAGATCGTATCCGTGGAGACGGCCGCTGGGAACTGTTTTTT.

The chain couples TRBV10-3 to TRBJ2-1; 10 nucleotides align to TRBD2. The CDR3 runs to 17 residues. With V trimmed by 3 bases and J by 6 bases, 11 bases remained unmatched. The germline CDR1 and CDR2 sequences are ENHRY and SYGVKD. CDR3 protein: CAISDEGAGGLGNEQFF. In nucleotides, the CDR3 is TGTGCCATCAGTGATGAAGGAGCGGGAGGGCTTGGCAATGAGCAGTTCTTC.

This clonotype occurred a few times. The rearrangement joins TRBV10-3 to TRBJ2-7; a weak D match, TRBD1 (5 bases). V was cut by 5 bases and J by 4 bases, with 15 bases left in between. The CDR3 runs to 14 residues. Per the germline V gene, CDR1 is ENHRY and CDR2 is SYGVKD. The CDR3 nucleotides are TGTGCCATCAGTTCACAGCAGGGAAAATACGAGCAGTACTTC. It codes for CAISSQQGKYEQYF.

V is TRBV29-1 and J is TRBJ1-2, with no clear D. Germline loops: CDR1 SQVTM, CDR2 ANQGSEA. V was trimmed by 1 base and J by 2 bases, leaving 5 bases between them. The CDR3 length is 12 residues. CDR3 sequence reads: CSVEGSNYGYTF. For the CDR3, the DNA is TGCAGCGTTGAAGGCAGCAACTATGGCTACACCTTC.

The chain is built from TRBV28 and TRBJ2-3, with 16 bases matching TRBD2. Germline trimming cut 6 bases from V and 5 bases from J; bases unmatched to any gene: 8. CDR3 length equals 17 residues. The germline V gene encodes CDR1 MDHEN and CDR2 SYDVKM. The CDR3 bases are TGTGCCAGCAGGGATGTGGGACTAGCGGGAGGGCGAGATACGCAGTATTTT. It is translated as CASRDVGLAGGRDTQYF.

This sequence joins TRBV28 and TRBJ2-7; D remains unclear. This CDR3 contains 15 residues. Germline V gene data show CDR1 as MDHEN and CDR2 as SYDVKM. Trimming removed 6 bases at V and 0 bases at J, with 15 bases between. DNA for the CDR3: TGTGCCAGCAGCACGAGACCGACAAGCTCCTACGAGCAGTACTTC. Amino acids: CASSTRPTSSYEQYF.